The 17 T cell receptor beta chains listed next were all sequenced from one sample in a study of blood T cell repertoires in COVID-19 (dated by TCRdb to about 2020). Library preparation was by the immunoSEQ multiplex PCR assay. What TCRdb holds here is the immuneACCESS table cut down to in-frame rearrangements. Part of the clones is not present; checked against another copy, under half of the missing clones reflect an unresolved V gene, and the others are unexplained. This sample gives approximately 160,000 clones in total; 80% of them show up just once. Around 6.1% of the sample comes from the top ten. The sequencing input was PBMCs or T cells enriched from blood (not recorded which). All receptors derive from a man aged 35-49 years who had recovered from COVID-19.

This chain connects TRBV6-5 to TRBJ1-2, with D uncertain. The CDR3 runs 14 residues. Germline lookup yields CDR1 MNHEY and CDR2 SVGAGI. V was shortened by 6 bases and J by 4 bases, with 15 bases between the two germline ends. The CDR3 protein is CASRPLQLSYGYTF. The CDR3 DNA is TGTGCCAGCAGACCCCTACAGCTCAGCTATGGCTACACCTTC.

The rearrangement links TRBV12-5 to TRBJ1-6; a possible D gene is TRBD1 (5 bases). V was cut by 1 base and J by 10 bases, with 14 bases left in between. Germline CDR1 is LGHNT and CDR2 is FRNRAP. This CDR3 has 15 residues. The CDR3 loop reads CASGLASRVGSPLHF. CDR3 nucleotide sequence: TGTGCTAGTGGTTTGGCCTCCAGGGTAGGGTCACCCCTCCACTTT.

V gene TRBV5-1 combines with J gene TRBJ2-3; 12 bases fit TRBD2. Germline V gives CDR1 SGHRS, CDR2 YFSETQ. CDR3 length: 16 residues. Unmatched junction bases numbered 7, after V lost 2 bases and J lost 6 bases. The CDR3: CASSFQASGGADTQYF. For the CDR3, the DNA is TGCGCCAGCAGCTTTCAGGCTAGCGGGGGGGCGGATACGCAGTATTTT.

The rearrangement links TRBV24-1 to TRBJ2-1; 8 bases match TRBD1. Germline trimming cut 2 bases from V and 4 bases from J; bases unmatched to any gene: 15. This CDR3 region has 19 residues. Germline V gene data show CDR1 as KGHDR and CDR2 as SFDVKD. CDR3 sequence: CATSDWGDGAGTGYNEQFF. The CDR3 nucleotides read TGTGCCACCAGTGATTGGGGCGATGGCGCGGGGACAGGTTACAATGAGCAGTTCTTC.

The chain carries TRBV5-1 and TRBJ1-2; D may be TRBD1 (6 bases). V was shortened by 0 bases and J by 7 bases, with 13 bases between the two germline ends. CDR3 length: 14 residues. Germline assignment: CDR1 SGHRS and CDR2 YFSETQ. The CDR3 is CASSLAQGLGGYTF. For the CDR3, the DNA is TGCGCCAGCAGCTTGGCACAGGGCCTCGGTGGCTACACCTTC.

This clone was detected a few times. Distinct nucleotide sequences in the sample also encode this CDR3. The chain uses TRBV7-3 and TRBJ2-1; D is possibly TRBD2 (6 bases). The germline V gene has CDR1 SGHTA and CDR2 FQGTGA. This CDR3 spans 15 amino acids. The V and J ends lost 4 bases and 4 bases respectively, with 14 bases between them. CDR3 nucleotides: TGTGCCAGCAGCTCCGGGGGAGCAGGTTACAATGAGCAGTTCTTC. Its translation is CASSSGGAGYNEQFF.

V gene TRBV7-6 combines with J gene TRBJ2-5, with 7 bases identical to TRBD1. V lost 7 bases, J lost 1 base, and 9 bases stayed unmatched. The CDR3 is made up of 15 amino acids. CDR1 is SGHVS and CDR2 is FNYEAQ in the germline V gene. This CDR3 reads CASIKGGQVQETQYF. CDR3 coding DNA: TGTGCCAGCATCAAAGGTGGACAGGTCCAAGAGACCCAGTACTTC.

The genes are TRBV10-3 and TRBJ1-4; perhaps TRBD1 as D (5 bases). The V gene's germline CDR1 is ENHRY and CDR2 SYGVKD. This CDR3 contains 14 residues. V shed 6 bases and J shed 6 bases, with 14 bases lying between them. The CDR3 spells CAISDSDRDEKLFF. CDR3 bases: TGTGCCATCAGCGACAGCGACCGGGATGAAAAACTGTTTTTT.

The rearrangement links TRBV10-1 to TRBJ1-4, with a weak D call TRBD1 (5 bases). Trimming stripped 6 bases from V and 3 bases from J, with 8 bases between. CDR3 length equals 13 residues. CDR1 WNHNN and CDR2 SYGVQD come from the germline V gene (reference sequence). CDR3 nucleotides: TGCGCCAGCAGATCAGGGCCTAATGAAAAACTGTTTTTT. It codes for CASRSGPNEKLFF.

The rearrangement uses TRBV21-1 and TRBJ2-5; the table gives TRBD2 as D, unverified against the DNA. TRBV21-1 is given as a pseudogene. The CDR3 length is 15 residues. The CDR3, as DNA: TGTGCCAGCCCTCCCTTGAGGACTCGGCAAGAGACCCAGTACTTC. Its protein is CASPPLRTRQETQYF.

CDR3 DNA sequence: TGTGCCAGTAGTGAAACAGGGTCTTTGTGGCAGCCCCAGCATTTT. This translates into CASSETGSLWQPQHF. V usage is TRBV19 and J usage is TRBJ1-5; a weak D match, TRBD1 (6 bases). V was trimmed by 5 bases and J by 7 bases, leaving 18 bases between them. The V gene's germline CDR1 is LNHDA and CDR2 SQIVND (reference sequence). The CDR3 totals 15 residues.

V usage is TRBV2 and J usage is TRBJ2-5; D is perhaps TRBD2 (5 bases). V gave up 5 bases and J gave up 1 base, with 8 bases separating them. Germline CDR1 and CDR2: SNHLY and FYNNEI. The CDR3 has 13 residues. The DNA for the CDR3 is TGTGCCAGCAGTTTGGACTTCCAAGAGACCCAGTACTTC. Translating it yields CASSLDFQETQYF.

CDR3 amino acids: CASSDYGVDGYTF. CDR3 nucleotide sequence: TGTGCCAGCAGTGATTACGGGGTAGATGGCTACACCTTC. The chain uses TRBV2 and TRBJ1-2; D is unresolved. The CDR3 runs 13 residues. V was cut by 3 bases and J by 6 bases, with 11 bases left in between. In germline, CDR1 is SNHLY, CDR2 FYNNEI.

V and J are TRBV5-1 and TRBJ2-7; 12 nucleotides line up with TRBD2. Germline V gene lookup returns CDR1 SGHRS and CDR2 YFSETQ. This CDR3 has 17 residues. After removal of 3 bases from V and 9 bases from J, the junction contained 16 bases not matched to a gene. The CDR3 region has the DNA TGCGCCAGCAGCTGGCCCCCCGCTAGCGGGGGGGATCGAGTGCAGTACTTC. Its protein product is CASSWPPASGGDRVQYF. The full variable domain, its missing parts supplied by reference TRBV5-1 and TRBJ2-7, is KAGVTQTPRYLIKTRGQQVTLSCSPISGHRSVSWYQQTPGQGLQFLFEYFSETQRNKGNFPGRFSGRQFSNSRSEMNVSTLELGDSALYLCASSWPPASGGDRVQYFGPGTRLTVT.

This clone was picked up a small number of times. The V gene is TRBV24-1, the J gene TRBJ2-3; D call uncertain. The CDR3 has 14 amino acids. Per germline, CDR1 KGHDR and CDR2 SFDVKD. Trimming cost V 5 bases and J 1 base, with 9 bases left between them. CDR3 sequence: CATSGRVGTDTQYF. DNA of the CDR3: TGTGCCACCAGTGGACGGGTTGGCACAGATACGCAGTATTTT.

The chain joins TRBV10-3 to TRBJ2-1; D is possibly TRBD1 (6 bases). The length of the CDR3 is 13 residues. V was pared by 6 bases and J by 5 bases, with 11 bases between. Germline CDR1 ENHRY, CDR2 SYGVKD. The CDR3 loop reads CAISVYRDNEQFF. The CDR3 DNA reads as TGTGCCATCAGCGTGTACAGGGACAATGAGCAGTTCTTC.

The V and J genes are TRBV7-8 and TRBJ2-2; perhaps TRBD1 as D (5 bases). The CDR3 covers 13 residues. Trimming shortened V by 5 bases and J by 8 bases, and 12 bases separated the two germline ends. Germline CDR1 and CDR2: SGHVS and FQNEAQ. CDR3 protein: CASSLPGYGELFF. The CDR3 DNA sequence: TGTGCCAGCAGCCTTCCAGGGTATGGGGAGCTGTTTTTT.